This T cell receptor beta chain is from a study of regulatory T cells in long-lasting Graves disease. In this sample, this clonotype turned up a few times. Investigators prepared the TCR beta libraries by applying iRepertoire HTBI primers and Arm-PCR of CDR3 regions. MiXCR, run by TCRdb on the multiplex PCR reads, gives a single entry per CDR3 protein. Among 350,000 to 550,000 distinct CDR3 sequences listed, about 15% were seen once. Germline CDR1 is SGDLS and CDR2 is YYNGEE. The CDR3 contains 15 residues. Trimming removed 0 bases from V and 0 bases from J, with 4 bases in between. Stated time point: newly diagnosed GD, antithyroid drugs for less than 3 months. From RNA extracted from PBMCs, the TCR library was made. The same specimen was also included in a second study, on T cells in Graves' hyperthyroidism and ophthalmopathy.

The chain combines TRBV9 with TRBJ2-6; no definite D call. The origin of this receptor is a woman aged 25-40 years with Graves disease. The material sequenced was peripheral blood mononuclear cells (PBMCs), taken at new diagnosis, from a patient treated with antithyroid drugs. The CDR3 loop reads CASSVASSGANVLTF. CDR3 in DNA: TGTGCCAGCAGCGTAGCCAGCTCTGGGGCCAACGTCCTGACTTTC.